These 8 T cell receptor beta chains were all obtained from the same sample, sequenced in a study of cytomegalovirus exposure and HLA in healthy donors listed by TCRdb under 2017. Library preparation was by the immunoSEQ multiplex PCR assay. For the multiplex PCR, a mixture combining 60 forward primers for TCR Vbeta segments and 13 reverse primers for TCR Jbeta segments was used. The clones in this table, taken by TCRdb from immuneACCESS, are in-frame only. Not every clone is retained; where verified, under half of the shortfall comes from an unresolved V gene, and the cause of the rest is unknown. In this sample's table one finds some 30,000 clones. Jointly, the top ten make up roughly 3.5% of the sample. Sequenced: PBMCs. These receptor sequences come from a middle-aged man in good health and CMV-seronegative.

The chain couples TRBV15 to TRBJ2-2; 8 bases are a match to TRBD2. Germline trimming cut 3 bases from V and 3 bases from J; bases unmatched to any gene: 6. Germline values: CDR1 LNHNV, CDR2 YYDKDF (reference sequence). This CDR3 region has 16 residues. The CDR3 region is CATSSLPGGHTGELFF. Written as DNA, the CDR3 is TGTGCCACCAGCAGTCTTCCGGGAGGGCACACCGGGGAGCTGTTTTTT.

The chain recombines TRBV6-5 with TRBJ2-1; 13 nucleotides match TRBD2. Germline CDR1 reads MNHEY; CDR2 reads SVGAGI. The CDR3 consists of 16 residues. V lost 0 bases, J lost 10 bases, and 6 bases stayed unmatched. The CDR3 sequence: CASSYSRGLAGDEQFF. The CDR3 nucleotides read TGTGCCAGCAGTTACTCGAGAGGACTAGCGGGAGACGAGCAGTTCTTC.

The chain carries TRBV4-1 and TRBJ2-5; 9 nucleotides line up with TRBD1. The length of the CDR3 is 15 residues. Germline V CDR1 and CDR2: MGHRA, YSYEKL. The V gene end was trimmed by 4 bases and the J gene end by 0 bases; junction bases not matched to a gene: 3. CDR3 in DNA: TGCGCCAGCAGCCTGGGGACAGGGTACCAAGAGACCCAGTACTTC. This translates into CASSLGTGYQETQYF.

The chain is built from TRBV2 and TRBJ2-2; tentative D call: TRBD2 (5 bases). CDR1 and CDR2 from the germline V gene are SNHLY and FYNNEI. The V end lost 8 bases, the J end lost 0 bases, and 13 bases lay between the germline ends. This CDR3 contains 15 residues. CDR3: CASHRGPPNTGELFF. CDR3 in DNA: TGTGCCAGCCACAGAGGGCCACCGAACACCGGGGAGCTGTTTTTT.

The rearrangement links TRBV4-1 to TRBJ2-7; D might be TRBD2 (6 bases). Germline assignment: CDR1 MGHRA and CDR2 YSYEKL. V gave up 1 base and J gave up 1 base, with 17 bases separating them. The CDR3 has 17 residues. The CDR3 loop reads CASSQGPRDGGSYEQYF. As DNA, the CDR3 is TGCGCCAGCAGCCAAGGCCCCCGGGACGGGGGTTCCTACGAGCAGTACTTC.

The rearrangement uses TRBV21-1 and TRBJ2-5; the table's D call of TRBD2 was not tested on the DNA. TRBV21-1 constitutes a pseudogene. The CDR3 has 13 residues. The CDR3 DNA follows: TGTGCCGGGAGACTAGCGGGCCGGGAGACCCAGTACTTC. It yields the protein CAGRLAGRETQYF.

This chain joins TRBV4-3 and TRBJ1-2, with 7 nucleotides matching TRBD1. Germline lookup yields CDR1 LGHNA and CDR2 YSLEER. V was clipped by 7 bases and J by 4 bases; unmatched bases: 15. This CDR3 spans 16 amino acids. The CDR3 sequence: CASTPSVTGAPYGYTF. As DNA, the CDR3 is TGCGCCAGCACCCCAAGTGTAACAGGGGCCCCCTATGGCTACACCTTC.

The rearrangement joins TRBV5-1 to TRBJ2-1; 14 positions agree with TRBD2. CDR3 length equals 18 residues. Looked up from germline, CDR1 is SGHRS and CDR2 is YFSETQ. Trimming took 0 bases from V and 0 from J; bases not matched to a gene: 2. The CDR3 DNA sequence: TGCGCCAGCAGCTTGGAGGGGACTAGCGGGAGCTCCTACAATGAGCAGTTCTTC. This sequence encodes CASSLEGTSGSSYNEQFF.